This T cell receptor beta chain appears in the sequencing data of a study of control samples from healthy donors and cancer patients. The junction had 3 bases not matched to a gene; V was cut back by 5 bases and J by 4 bases. The germline CDR1 and CDR2 sequences are SGHAT and FQDESV (reference sequence). The CDR3 is 13 residues long. Repertoires were generated with immunoSEQ multiplex PCR, while TCRdb's copy carries only in-frame clones and drops some. The table records roughly 120,000 clones, over 90% of them present only once. The sample taken for sequencing was blood. This rearrangement joins TRBV11-1 to TRBJ1-2, with 8 bases lining up with TRBD1. The TCR originated in a man aged 25-45 years in good health. The CDR3 nucleotides are TGTGCCAGCAGCCCCGGGACAGGCTATGGCTACACCTTC. Protein sequence: CASSPGTGYGYTF.